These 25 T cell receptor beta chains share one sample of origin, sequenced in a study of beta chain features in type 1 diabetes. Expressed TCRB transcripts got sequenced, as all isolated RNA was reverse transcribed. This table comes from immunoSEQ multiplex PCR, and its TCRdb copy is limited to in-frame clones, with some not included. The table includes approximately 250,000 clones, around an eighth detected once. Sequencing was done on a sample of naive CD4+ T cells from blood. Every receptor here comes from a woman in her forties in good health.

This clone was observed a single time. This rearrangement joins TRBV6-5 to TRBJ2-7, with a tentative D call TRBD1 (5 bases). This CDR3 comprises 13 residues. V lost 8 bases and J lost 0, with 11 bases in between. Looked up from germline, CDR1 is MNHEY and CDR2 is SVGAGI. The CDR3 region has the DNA TGTGCCAGCGCCCTTGACAGCTCCTACGAGCAGTACTTC. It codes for CASALDSSYEQYF.

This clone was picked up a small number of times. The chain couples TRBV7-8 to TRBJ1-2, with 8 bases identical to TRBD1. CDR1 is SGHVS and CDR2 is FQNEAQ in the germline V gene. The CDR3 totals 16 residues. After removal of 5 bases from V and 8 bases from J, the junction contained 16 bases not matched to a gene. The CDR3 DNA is TGTGCCAGCAGCCCTTCCCAGGGGACAGGCGTTCGGGGCTACACCTTC. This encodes CASSPSQGTGVRGYTF.

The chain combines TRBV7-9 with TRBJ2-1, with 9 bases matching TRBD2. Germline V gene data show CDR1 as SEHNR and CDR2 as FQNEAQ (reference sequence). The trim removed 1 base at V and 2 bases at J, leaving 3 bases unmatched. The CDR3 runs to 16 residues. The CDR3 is CASSLGSSGTYNEQFF. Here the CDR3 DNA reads TGTGCCAGCAGCTTAGGTTCTAGCGGGACCTACAATGAGCAGTTCTTC.

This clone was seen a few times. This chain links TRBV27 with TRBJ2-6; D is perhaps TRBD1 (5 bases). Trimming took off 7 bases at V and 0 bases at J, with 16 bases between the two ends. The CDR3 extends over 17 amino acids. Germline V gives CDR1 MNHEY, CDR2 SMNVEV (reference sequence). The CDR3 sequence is CASKRQSTFSGANVLTF. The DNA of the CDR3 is TGTGCCAGCAAAAGACAGAGCACCTTCTCTGGGGCCAACGTCCTGACTTTC.

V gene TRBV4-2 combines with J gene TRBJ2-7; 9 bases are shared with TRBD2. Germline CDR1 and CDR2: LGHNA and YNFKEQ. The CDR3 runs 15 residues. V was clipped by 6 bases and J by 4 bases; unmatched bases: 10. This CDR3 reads CASRSLAGERYEQYF. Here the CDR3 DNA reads TGTGCCAGCAGGTCCTTAGCGGGGGAGCGATACGAGCAGTACTTC.

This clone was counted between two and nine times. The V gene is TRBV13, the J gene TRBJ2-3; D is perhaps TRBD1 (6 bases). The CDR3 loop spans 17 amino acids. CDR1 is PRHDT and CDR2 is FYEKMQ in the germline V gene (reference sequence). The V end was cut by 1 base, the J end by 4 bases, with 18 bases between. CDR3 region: CASSLVPGQGLPDTQYF. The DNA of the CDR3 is TGTGCCAGCAGCTTAGTCCCCGGGCAGGGGCTACCAGATACGCAGTATTTT.

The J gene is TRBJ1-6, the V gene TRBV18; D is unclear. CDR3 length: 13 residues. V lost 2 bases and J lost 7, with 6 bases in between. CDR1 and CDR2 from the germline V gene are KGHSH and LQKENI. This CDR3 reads CASSPGLNSPLHF. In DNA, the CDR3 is TGTGCCAGCTCACCAGGGCTGAATTCACCCCTCCACTTT.

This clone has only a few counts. In nucleotides, the CDR3 is TGTGCCAGCAGCCCGGTTGACAGGGGCAACACCGGGGAGCTGTTTTTT. Translated, it gives CASSPVDRGNTGELFF. The J gene is TRBJ2-2, the V gene TRBV5-6, with 8 bases fitting TRBD1. The J segment lost 2 bases and the V segment lost 4 bases, leaving 7 bases of the junction unmatched. Germline V gene sequence: CDR1 SGHDT, CDR2 YYEEEE. The CDR3 totals 16 residues. Combining the CDR3 with reference TRBV5-6 and TRBJ2-2 gives the whole variable domain DAGVTQSPTHLIKTRGQQVTLRCSPKSGHDTVSWYQQALGQGPQFIFQYYEEEERQRGNFPDRFSGHQFPNYSSELNVNALLLGDSALYLCASSPVDRGNTGELFFGEGSRLTVL.

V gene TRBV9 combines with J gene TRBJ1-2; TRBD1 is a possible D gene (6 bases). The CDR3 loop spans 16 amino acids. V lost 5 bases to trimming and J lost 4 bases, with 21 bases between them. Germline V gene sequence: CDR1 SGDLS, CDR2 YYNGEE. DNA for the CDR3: TGTGCCAGCAGTAAGGGGGAGGGGGTGGCTATCTATGGCTACACCTTC. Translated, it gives CASSKGEGVAIYGYTF.

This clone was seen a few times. CDR3: CASRTQGGSSYEQYF. CDR3 bases: TGCGCCAGCAGAACCCAGGGGGGAAGCTCCTACGAGCAGTACTTC. The chain joins TRBV5-1 to TRBJ2-7; D is perhaps TRBD1 (7 bases). V dropped 5 bases and J dropped 0 bases, with 15 bases sitting between them. The germline gives CDR1 SGHRS, CDR2 YFSETQ. The CDR3 has 15 residues.

CDR3 nucleotides: TGTGCCAGCAGTACCCTCGGGACAGGGGTCAACACCGGGGAGCTGTTTTTT. Translation: CASSTLGTGVNTGELFF. The chain joins TRBV2 to TRBJ2-2, with TRBD1 matching 10 bases. Germline CDR1 reads SNHLY; CDR2 reads FYNNEI. V lost 5 bases, J lost 2 bases, and 8 bases stayed unmatched. This CDR3 has 17 residues.

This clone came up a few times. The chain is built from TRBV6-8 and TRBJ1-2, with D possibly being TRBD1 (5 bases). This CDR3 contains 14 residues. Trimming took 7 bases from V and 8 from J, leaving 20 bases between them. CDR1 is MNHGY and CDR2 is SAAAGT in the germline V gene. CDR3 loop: CASNSGQELRGYTF. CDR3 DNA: TGTGCCAGCAACTCAGGGCAGGAATTGCGCGGCTACACCTTC.

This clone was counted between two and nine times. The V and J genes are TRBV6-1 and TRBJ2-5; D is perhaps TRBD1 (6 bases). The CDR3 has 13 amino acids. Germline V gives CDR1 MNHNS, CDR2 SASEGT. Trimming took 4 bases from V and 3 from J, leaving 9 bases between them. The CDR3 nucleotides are TGTGCCAGCAGTGGGGACACGAAAGAGACCCAGTACTTC. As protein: CASSGDTKETQYF.

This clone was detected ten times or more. The CDR3: CATSGGWAEYGYTF. CDR3 nucleotides: TGTGCCACCAGCGGGGGCTGGGCAGAATATGGCTACACCTTC. This chain links TRBV15 with TRBJ1-2; D is perhaps TRBD1 (6 bases). Trimming took off 5 bases at V and 5 bases at J, with 15 bases between the two ends. The CDR3 contains 14 residues. From germline, CDR1 is LNHNV and CDR2 YYDKDF (reference sequence).

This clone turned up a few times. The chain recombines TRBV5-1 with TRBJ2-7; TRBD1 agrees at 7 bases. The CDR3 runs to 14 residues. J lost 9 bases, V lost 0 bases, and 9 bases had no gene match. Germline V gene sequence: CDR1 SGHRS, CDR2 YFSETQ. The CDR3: CASSLETGILRQYF. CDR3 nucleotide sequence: TGCGCCAGCAGCTTGGAGACAGGGATCCTAAGGCAGTACTTC.

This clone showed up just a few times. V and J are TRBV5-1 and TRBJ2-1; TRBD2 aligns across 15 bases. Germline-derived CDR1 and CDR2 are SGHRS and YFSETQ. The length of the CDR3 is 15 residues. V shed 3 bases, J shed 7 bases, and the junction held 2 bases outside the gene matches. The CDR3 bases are TGCGCCAGCAGCTCCGGACTAGCGGGGGGGAATGAGCAGTTCTTC. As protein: CASSSGLAGGNEQFF. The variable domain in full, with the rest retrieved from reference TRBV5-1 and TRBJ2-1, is KAGVTQTPRYLIKTRGQQVTLSCSPISGHRSVSWYQQTPGQGLQFLFEYFSETQRNKGNFPGRFSGRQFSNSRSEMNVSTLELGDSALYLCASSSGLAGGNEQFFGPGTRLTVL.

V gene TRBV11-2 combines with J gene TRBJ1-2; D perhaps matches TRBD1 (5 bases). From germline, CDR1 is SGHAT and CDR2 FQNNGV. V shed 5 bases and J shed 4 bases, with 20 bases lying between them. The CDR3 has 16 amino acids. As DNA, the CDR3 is TGTGCCAGCAGCCCGACTCCGAAGGGGTACGGCTATGGCTACACCTTC. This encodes CASSPTPKGYGYGYTF.

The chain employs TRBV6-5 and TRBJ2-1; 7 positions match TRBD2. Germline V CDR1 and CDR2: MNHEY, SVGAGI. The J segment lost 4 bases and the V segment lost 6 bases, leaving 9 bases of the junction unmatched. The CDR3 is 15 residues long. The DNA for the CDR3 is TGTGCCAGCAGCAAAGCCAGCGGGGTTTACAATGAGCAGTTCTTC. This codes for CASSKASGVYNEQFF.

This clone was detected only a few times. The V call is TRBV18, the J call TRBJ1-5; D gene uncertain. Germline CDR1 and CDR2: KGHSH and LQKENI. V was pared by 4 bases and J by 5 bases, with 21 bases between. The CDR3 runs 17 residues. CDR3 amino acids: CASSLLAQVHNHQPQHF. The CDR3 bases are TGTGCCAGCTCACTACTCGCTCAGGTCCACAATCATCAGCCCCAGCATTTT.

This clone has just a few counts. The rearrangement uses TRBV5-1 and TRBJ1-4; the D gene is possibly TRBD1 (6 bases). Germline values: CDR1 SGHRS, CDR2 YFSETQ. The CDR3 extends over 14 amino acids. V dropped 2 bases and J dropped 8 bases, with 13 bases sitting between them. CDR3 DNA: TGCGCCAGCAGCTTCGGACAGACGCACGAAAAACTGTTTTTT. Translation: CASSFGQTHEKLFF.

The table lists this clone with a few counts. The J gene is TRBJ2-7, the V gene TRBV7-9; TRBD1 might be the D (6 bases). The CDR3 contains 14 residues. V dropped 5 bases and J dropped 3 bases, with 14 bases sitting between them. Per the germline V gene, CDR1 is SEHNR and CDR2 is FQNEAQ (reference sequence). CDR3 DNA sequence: TGTGCCAGCAGCCAAGACAGGATACTCTACGAGCAGTACTTC. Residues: CASSQDRILYEQYF. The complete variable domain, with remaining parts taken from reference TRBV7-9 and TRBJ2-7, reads DTGVSQNPRHKITKRGQNVTFRCDPISEHNRLYWYRQTLGQGPEFLTYFQNEAQLEKSRLLSDRFSAERPKGSFSTLEIQRTEQGDSAMYLCASSQDRILYEQYFGPGTRLTVT.

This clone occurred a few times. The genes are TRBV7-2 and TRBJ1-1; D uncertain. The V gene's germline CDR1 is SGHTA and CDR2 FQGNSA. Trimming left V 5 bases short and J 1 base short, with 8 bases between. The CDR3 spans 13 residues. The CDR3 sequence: CASSRGGNTEAFF. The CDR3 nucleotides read TGTGCCAGCAGCCGAGGAGGGAACACTGAAGCTTTCTTT.

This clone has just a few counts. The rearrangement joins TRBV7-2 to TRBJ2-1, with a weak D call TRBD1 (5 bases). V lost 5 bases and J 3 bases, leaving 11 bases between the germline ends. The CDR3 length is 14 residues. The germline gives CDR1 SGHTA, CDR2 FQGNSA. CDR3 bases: TGTGCCAGCAGCCCGGCAGGGCGCTACAATGAGCAGTTCTTC. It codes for CASSPAGRYNEQFF.

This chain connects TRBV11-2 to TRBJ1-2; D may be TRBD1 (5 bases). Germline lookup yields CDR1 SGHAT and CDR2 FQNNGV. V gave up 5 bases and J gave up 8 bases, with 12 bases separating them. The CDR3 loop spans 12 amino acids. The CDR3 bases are TGTGCCAGCAGCACCCGACAGAAAGGCTACACCTTC. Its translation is CASSTRQKGYTF.

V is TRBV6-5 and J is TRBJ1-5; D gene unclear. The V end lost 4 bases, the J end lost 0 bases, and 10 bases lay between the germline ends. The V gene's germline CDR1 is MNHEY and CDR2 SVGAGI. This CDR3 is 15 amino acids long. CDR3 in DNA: TGTGCCAGCAGTTTAGCGGGAGATAGCAATCAGCCCCAGCATTTT. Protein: CASSLAGDSNQPQHF.